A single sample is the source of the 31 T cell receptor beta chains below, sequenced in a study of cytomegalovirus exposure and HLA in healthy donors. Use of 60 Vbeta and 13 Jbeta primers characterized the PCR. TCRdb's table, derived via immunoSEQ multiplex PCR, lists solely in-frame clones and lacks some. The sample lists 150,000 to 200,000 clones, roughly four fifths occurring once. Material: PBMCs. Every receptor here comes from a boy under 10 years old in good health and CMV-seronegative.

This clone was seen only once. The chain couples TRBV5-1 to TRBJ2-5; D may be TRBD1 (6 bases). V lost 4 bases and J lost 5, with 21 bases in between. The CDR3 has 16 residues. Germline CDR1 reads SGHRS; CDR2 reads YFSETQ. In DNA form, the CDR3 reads TGCGCCAGCAGCCGGGAAGGGACAACCGCATGGGAGACCCAGTACTTC. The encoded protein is CASSREGTTAWETQYF.

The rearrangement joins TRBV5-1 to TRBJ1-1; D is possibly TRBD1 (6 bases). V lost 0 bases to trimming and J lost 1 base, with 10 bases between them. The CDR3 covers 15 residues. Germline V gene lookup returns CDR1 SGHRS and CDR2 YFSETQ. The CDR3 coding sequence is TGCGCCAGCAGCTTGGGGACAGTCCGGAACACTGAAGCTTTCTTT. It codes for CASSLGTVRNTEAFF.

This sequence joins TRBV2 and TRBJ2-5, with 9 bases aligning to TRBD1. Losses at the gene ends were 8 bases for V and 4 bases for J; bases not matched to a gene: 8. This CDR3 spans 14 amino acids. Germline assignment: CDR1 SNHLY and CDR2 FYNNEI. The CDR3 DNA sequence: TGTGCCAGCCTGGGACAGGGAGGGGGAGAGACCCAGTACTTC. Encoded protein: CASLGQGGGETQYF.

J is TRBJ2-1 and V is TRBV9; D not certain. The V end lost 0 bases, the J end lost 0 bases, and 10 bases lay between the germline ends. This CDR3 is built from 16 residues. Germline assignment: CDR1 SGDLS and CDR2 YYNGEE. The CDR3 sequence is CASSVAGISSYNEQFF. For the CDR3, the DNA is TGTGCCAGCAGCGTAGCGGGTATAAGCTCCTACAATGAGCAGTTCTTC.

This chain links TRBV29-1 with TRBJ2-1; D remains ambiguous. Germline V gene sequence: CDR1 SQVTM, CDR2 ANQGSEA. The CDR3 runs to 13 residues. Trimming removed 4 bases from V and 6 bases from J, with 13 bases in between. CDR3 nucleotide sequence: TGCAGCGTTGGGAGAGCAGTTTCCAATGAGCAGTTCTTC. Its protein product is CSVGRAVSNEQFF.

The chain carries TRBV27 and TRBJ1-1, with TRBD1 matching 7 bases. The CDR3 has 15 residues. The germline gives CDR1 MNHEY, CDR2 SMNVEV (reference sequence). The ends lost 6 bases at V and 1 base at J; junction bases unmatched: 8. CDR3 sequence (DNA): TGTGCCAGCAGGACATGGGACAGTAAGAACACTGAAGCTTTCTTT. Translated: CASRTWDSKNTEAFF.

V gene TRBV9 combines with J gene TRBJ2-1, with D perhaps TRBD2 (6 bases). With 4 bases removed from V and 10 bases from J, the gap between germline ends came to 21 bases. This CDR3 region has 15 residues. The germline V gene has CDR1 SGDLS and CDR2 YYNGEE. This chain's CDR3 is CASSPHRTKRYEQFF. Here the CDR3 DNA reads TGTGCCAGCAGCCCGCATCGGACTAAGCGTTACGAGCAGTTCTTC.

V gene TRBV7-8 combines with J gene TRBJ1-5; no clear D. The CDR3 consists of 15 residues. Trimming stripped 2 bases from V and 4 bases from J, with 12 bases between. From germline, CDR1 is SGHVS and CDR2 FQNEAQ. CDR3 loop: CASSLNSRSNQPQHF. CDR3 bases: TGTGCCAGCAGCTTAAATAGCCGGAGTAATCAGCCCCAGCATTTT. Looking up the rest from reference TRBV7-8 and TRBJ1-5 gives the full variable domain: GAGVSQSPRYKVAKRGQDVALRCDPISGHVSLFWYQQALGQGPEFLTYFQNEAQLDKSGLPSDRFFAERPEGSVSTLKIQRTQQEDSAVYLCASSLNSRSNQPQHFGDGTRLSIL.

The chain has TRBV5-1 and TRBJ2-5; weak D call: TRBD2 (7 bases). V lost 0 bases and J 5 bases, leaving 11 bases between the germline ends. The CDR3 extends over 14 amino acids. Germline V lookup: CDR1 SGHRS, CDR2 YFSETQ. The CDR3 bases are TGCGCCAGCAGCTTGGCCGGGGGGCGGGAGACCCAGTACTTC. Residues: CASSLAGGRETQYF. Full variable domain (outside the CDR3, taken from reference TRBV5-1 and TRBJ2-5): KAGVTQTPRYLIKTRGQQVTLSCSPISGHRSVSWYQQTPGQGLQFLFEYFSETQRNKGNFPGRFSGRQFSNSRSEMNVSTLELGDSALYLCASSLAGGRETQYFGPGTRLLVL.

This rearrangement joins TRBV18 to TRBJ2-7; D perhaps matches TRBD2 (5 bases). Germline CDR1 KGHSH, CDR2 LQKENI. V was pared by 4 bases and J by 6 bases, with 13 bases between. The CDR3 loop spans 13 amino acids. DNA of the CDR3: TGTGCCAGCTCACAGCTAGAAGAGGGCGAGCAGTACTTC. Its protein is CASSQLEEGEQYF.

The DNA of the CDR3 is TGTGCCAGCAGTACCAGGGATAGGGACACTGAAGCTTTCTTT. This gives the protein CASSTRDRDTEAFF. This chain joins TRBV11-3 and TRBJ1-1; D is perhaps TRBD1 (5 bases). CDR1 is SGHNT and CDR2 is YENEEA in the germline V gene. The ends were cut back, 6 bases at V and 3 bases at J, with 14 bases in the middle. The CDR3 consists of 14 residues.

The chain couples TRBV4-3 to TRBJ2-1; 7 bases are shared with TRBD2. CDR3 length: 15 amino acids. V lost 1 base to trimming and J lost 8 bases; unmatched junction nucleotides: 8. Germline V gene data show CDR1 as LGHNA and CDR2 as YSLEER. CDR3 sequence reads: CASSQGIGGSDEQFF. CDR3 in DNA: TGCGCCAGCAGCCAAGGGATCGGGGGGAGCGATGAGCAGTTCTTC.

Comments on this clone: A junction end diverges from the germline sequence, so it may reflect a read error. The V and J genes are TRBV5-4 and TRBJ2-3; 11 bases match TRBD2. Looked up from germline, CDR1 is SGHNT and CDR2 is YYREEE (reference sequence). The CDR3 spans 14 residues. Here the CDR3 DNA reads TGTGCCAGCAGTTTGGGACTAGCGGCAGATACGCAGTATTTT. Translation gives CASSLGLAADTQYF.

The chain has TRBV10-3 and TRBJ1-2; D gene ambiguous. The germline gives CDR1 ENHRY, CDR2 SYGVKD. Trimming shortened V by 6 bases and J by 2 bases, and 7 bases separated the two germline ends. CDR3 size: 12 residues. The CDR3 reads CAIRNGNYGYTF. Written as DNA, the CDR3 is TGTGCCATCAGGAACGGGAACTATGGCTACACCTTC.

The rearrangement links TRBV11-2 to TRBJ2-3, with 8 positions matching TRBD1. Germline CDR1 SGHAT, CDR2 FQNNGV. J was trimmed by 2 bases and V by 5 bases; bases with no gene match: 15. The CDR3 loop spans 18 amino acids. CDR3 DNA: TGTGCCAGCAGCCGACTGCCCTCCAGGGGGCCCTCCACAGATACGCAGTATTTT. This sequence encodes CASSRLPSRGPSTDTQYF.

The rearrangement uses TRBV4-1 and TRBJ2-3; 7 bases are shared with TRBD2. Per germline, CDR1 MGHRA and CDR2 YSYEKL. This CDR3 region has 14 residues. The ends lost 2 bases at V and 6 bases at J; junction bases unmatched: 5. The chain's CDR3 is CASSQLAGDDTQYF. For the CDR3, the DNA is TGCGCCAGCAGCCAATTGGCGGGGGACGATACGCAGTATTTT.

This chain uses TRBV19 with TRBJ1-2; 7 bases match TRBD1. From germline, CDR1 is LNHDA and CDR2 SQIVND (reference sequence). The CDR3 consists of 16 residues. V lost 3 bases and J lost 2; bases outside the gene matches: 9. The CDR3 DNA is TGTGCCAGTAGTATTATCGAGGGGGCAGCAAACTATGGCTACACCTTC. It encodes CASSIIEGAANYGYTF. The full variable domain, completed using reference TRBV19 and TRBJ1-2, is DGGITQSPKYLFRKEGQNVTLSCEQNLNHDAMYWYRQDPGQGLRLIYYSQIVNDFQKGDIAEGYSVSREKKESFPLTVTSAQKNPTAFYLCASSIIEGAANYGYTFGSGTRLTVV.

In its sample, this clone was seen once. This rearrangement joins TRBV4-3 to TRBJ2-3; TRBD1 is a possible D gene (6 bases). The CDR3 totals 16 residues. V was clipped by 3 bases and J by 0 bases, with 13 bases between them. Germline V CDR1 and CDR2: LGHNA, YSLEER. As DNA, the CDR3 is TGCGCCAGCAGCCACCGGTACAGGGCTAGCACAGATACGCAGTATTTT. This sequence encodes CASSHRYRASTDTQYF.

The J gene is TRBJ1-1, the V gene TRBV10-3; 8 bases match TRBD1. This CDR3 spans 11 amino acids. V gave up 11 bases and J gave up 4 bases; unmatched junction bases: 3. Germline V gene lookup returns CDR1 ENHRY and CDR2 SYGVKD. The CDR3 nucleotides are TGTGCCTCCAGGGGGCTCACTGAAGCTTTCTTT. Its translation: CASRGLTEAFF.

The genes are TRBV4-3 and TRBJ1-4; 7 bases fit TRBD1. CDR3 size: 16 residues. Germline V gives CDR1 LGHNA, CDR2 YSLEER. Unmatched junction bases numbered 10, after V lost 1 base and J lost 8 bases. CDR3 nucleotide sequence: TGCGCCAGCAGCCAAGTATGGGACAGATGGACGGAAAAACTGTTTTTT. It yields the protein CASSQVWDRWTEKLFF.

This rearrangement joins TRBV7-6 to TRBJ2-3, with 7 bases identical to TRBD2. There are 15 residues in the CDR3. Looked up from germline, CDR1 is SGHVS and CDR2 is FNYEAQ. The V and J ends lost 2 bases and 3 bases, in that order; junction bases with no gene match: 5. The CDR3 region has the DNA TGTGCCAGCAGCTTATGGGGCGGGGGAACAGATACGCAGTATTTT. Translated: CASSLWGGGTDTQYF. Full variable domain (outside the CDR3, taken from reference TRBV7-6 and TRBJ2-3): GAGVSQSPRYKVTKRGQDVALRCDPISGHVSLYWYRQALGQGPEFLTYFNYEAQQDKSGLPNDRFSAERPEGSISTLTIQRTEQRDSAMYRCASSLWGGGTDTQYFGPGTRLTVL.

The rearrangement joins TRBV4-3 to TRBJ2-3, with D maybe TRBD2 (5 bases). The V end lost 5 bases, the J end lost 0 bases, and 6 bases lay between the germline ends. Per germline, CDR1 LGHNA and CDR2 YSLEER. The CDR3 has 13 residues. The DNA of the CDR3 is TGCGCCAGCAGCGCGGGTAGCACAGATACGCAGTATTTT. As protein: CASSAGSTDTQYF.

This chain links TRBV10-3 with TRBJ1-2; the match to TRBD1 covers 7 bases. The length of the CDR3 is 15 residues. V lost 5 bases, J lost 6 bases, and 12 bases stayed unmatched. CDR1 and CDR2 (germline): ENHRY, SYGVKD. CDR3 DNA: TGTGCCATCAGTAGTGGGACAGACTTTAGTAATGGCTACACCTTC. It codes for CAISSGTDFSNGYTF.

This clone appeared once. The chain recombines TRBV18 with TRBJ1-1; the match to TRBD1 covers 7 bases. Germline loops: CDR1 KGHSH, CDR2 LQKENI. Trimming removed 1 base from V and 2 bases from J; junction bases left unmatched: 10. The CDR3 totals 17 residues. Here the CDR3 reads CASSPRATGTVNTEAFF. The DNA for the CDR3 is TGTGCCAGCTCACCACGTGCCACCGGGACAGTCAACACTGAAGCTTTCTTT. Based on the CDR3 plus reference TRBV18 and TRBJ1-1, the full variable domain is NAGVMQNPRHLVRRRGQEARLRCSPMKGHSHVYWYRQLPEEGLKFMVYLQKENIIDESGMPKERFSAEFPKEGPSILRIQQVVRGDSAAYFCASSPRATGTVNTEAFFGQGTRLTVV.

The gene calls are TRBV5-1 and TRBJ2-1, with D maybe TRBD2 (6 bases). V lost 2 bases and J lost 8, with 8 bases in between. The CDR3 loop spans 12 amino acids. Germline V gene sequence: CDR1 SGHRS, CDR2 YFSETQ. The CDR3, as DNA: TGCGCCAGCAGCTTCGGAGGGGATGAGCAGTTCTTC. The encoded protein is CASSFGGDEQFF.

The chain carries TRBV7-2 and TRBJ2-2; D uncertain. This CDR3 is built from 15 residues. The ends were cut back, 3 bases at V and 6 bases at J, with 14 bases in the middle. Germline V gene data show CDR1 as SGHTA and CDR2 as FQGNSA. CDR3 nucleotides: TGTGCCAGCAGCTTGGTACCCACCCGGGCCGGGGAGCTGTTTTTT. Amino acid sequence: CASSLVPTRAGELFF.

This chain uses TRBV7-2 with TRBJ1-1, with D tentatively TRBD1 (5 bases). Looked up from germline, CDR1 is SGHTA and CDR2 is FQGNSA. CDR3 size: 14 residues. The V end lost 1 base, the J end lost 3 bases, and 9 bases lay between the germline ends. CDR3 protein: CASSLGGSYTEAFF. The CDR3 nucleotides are TGTGCCAGCAGCTTAGGGGGCAGCTACACTGAAGCTTTCTTT.

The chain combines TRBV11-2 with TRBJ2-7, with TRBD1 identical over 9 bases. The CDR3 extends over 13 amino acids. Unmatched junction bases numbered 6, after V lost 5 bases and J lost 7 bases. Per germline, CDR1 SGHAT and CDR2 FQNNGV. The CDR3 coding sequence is TGTGCCAGCAGCCGGGACAGGGTCCGGGAGCAGTACTTC. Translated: CASSRDRVREQYF.

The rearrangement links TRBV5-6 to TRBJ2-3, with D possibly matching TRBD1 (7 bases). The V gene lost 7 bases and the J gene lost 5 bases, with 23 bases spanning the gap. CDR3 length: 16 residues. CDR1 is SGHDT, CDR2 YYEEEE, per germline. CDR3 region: CASPPRGPPGGDTQYF. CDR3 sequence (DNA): TGTGCCAGCCCCCCTCGGGGGCCACCAGGGGGAGATACGCAGTATTTT.

The CDR3 sequence: CASSLVRGEKLFF. The DNA for the CDR3 is TGTGCCAGCAGCTTGGTCCGAGGTGAAAAACTGTTTTTT. The chain employs TRBV5-5 and TRBJ1-4; no reliable D call. The CDR3 is made up of 13 amino acids. Trimming removed 0 bases from V and 7 bases from J, with 7 bases in between. Germline values: CDR1 SGHKS, CDR2 YYEKEE (reference sequence).

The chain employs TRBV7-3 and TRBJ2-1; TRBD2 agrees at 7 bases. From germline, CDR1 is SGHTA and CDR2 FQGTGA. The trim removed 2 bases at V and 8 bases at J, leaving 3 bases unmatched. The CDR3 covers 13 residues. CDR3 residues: CASSLQRGHEQFF. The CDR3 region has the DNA TGTGCCAGCAGCTTACAGCGGGGACATGAGCAGTTCTTC.